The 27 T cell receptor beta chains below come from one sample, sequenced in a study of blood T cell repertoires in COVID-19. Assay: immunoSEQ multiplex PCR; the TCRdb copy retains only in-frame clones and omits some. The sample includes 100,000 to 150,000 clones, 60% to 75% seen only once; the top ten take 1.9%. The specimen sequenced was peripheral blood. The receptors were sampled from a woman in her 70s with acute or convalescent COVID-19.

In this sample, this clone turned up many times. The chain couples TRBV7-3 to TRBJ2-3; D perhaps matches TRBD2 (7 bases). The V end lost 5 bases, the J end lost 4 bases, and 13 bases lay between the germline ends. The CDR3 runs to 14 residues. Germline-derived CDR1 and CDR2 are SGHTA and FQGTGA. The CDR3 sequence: CASSPVGGPDTQYF. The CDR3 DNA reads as TGTGCCAGCAGCCCCGTCGGGGGGCCAGATACGCAGTATTTT.

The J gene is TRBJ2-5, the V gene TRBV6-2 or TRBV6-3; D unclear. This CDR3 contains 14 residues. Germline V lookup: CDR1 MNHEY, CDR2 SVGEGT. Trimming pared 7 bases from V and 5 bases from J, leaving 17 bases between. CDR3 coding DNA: TGTGCCAGCACCCCCCTCGGGTCGCTGGAGACCCAGTACTTC. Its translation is CASTPLGSLETQYF.

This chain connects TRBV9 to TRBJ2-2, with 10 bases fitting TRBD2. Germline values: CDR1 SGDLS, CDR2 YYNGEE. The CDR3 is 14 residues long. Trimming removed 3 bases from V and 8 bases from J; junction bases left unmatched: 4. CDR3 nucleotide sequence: TGTGCCAGCAGCGAAGCGGGGGGGACGGGGGAGCTGTTTTTT. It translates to CASSEAGGTGELFF.

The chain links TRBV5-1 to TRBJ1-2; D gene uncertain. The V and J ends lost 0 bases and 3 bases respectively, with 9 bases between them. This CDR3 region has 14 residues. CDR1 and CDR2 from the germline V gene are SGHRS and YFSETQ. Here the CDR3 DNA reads TGCGCCAGCAGCTTGGTTAGTGGAGACTATGGCTACACCTTC. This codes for CASSLVSGDYGYTF.

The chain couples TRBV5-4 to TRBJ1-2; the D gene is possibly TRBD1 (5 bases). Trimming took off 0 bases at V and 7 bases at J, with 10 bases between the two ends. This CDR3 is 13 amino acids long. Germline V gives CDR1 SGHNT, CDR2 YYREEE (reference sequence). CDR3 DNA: TGTGCCAGCAGCTTGGTCACAGGTCCTGGCTACACCTTC. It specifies CASSLVTGPGYTF.

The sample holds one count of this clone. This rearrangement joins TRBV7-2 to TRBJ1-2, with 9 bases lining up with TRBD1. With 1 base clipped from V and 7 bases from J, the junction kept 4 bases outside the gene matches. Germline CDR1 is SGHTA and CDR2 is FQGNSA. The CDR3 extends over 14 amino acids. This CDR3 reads CASSLDLQGAGYTF. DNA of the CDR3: TGTGCCAGCAGCTTAGACTTACAGGGGGCTGGCTACACCTTC.

Here the CDR3 DNA reads TGCACCAGCAGCCAAGACGGGACGAACACCGGGGAGCTGTTTTTT. This codes for CTSSQDGTNTGELFF. This chain joins TRBV1 and TRBJ2-2; no check of the table's D call, TRBD2, against the DNA was made. TRBV1 is assigned pseudogene status. This CDR3 is 15 amino acids long.

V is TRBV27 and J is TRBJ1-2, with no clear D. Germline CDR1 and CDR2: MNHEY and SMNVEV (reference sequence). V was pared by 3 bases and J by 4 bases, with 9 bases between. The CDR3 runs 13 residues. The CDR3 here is CASSFSAGYGYTF. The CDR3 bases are TGTGCCAGCAGTTTTTCGGCAGGCTATGGCTACACCTTC.

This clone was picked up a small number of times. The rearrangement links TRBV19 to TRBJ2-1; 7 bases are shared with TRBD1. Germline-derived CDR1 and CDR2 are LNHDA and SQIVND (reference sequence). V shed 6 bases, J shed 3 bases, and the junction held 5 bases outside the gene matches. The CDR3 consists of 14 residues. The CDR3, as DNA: TGTGCCAGTAGCCGCCCAGGGGGCTACAATGAGCAGTTCTTC. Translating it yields CASSRPGGYNEQFF.

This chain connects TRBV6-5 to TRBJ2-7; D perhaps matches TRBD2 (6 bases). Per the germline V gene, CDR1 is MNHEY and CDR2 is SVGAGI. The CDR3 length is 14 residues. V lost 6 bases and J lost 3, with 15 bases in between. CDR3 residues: CASSPLGGYYEQYF. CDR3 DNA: TGTGCCAGCAGCCCCCTCGGGGGATACTACGAGCAGTACTTC.

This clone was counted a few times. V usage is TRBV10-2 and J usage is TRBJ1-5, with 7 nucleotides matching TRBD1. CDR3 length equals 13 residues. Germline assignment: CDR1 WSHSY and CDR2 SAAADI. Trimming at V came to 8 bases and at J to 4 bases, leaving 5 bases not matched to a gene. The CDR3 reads CASRDRANQPQHF. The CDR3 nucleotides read TGCGCCAGCCGGGACAGAGCAAATCAGCCCCAGCATTTT.

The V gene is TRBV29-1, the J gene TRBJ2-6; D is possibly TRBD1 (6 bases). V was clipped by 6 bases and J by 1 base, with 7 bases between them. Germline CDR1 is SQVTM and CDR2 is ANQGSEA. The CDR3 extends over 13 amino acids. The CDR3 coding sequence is TGCAGCGTACAGGGATCTGGGGCCAACGTCCTGACTTTC. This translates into CSVQGSGANVLTF.

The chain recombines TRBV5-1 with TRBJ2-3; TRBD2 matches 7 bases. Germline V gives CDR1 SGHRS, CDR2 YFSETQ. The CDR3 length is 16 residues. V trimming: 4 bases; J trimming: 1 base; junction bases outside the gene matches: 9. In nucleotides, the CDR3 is TGCGCCAGCAGCCCGGGGGGTGGCGGTGGCACAGATACGCAGTATTTT. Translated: CASSPGGGGGTDTQYF. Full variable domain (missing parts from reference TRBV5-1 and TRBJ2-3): KAGVTQTPRYLIKTRGQQVTLSCSPISGHRSVSWYQQTPGQGLQFLFEYFSETQRNKGNFPGRFSGRQFSNSRSEMNVSTLELGDSALYLCASSPGGGGGTDTQYFGPGTRLTVL.

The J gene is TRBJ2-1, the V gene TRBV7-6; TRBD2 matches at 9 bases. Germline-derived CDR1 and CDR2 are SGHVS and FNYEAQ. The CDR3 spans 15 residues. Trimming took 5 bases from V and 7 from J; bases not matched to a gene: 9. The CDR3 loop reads CASSPASGESNEQFF. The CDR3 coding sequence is TGTGCCAGCAGCCCGGCTAGCGGGGAGTCGAATGAGCAGTTCTTC.

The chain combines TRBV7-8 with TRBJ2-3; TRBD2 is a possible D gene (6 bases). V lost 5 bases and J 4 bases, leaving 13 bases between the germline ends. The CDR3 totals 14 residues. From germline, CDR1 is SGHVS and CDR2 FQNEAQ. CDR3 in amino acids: CASSQTGVADTQYF. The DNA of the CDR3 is TGTGCCAGCAGCCAAACGGGAGTAGCAGATACGCAGTATTTT.

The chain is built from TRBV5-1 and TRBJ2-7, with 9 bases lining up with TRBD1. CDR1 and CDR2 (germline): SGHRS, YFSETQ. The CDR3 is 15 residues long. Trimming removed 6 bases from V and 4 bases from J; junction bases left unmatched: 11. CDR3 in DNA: TGCGCCAGCAACTTAGGACAGGGGCCGAGATACGAGCAGTACTTC. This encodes CASNLGQGPRYEQYF.

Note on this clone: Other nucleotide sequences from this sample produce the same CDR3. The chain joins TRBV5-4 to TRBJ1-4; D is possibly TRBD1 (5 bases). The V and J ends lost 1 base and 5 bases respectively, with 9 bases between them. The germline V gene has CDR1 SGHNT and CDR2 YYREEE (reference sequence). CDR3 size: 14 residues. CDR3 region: CASSLQGPNEKLFF. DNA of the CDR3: TGTGCCAGCAGCTTGCAGGGCCCGAATGAAAAACTGTTTTTT.

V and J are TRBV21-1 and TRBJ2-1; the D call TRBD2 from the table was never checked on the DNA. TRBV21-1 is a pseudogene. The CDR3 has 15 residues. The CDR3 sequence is CASSKSRTSGYEQFF. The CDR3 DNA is TGTGCCAGCAGCAAGTCCAGGACTAGCGGTTATGAGCAGTTCTTC.

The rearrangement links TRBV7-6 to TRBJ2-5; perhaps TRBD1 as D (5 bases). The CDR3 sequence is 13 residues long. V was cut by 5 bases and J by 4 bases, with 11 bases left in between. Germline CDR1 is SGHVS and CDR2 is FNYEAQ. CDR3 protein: CASSQRGRETQYF. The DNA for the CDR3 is TGTGCCAGCAGCCAAAGGGGTCGAGAGACCCAGTACTTC.

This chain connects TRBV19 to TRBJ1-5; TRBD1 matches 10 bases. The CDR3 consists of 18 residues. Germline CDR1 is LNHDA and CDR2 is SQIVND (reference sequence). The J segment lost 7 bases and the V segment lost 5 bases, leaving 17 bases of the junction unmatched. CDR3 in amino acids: CASSLQGAAGTGVQPQHF. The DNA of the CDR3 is TGTGCCAGTAGTCTCCAGGGGGCCGCCGGGACAGGGGTGCAGCCCCAGCATTTT.

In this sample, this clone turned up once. The CDR3, as DNA: TGCGCCAGCAGCTTGACGACAGTATCTACAGAGACCCAGTACTTC. It specifies CASSLTTVSTETQYF. The rearrangement links TRBV5-1 to TRBJ2-5; perhaps TRBD1 as D (5 bases). V gave up 1 base and J gave up 4 bases, with 14 bases separating them. This CDR3 contains 15 residues. Germline CDR1 is SGHRS and CDR2 is YFSETQ.

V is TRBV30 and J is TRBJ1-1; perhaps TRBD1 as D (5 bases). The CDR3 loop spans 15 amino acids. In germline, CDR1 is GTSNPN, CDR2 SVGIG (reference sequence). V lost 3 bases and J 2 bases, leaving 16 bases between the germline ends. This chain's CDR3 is CAWSPGRVLNTEAFF. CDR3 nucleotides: TGTGCCTGGAGCCCAGGGAGGGTCTTAAACACTGAAGCTTTCTTT.

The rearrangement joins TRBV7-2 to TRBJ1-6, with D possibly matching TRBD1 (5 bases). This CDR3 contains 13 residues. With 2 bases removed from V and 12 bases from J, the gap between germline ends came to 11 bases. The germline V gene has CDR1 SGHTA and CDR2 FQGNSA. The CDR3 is CASSLLREGPLHF. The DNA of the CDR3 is TGTGCCAGCAGCTTACTCAGGGAGGGACCCCTCCACTTT.

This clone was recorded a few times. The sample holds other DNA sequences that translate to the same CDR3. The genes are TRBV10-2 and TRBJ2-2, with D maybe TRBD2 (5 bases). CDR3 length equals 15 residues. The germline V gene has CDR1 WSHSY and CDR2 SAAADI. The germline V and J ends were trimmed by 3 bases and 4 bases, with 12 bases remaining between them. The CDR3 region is CASSETSRITGELFF. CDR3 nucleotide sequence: TGCGCCAGCAGTGAAACTAGTCGGATCACCGGGGAGCTGTTTTTT.

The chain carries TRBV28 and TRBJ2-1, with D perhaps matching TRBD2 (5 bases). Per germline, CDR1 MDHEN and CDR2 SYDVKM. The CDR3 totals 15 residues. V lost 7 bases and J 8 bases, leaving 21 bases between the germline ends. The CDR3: CASTVGAEVWYEQFF. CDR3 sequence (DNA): TGTGCCAGCACCGTAGGAGCGGAGGTCTGGTATGAGCAGTTCTTC.

Here the CDR3 DNA reads TGCGCCAGCAAGGAGGCGGGAGGGGAGCAGTACTTC. This sequence encodes CASKEAGGEQYF. This chain connects TRBV4-1 to TRBJ2-7; TRBD2 matches 9 bases. Germline values: CDR1 MGHRA, CDR2 YSYEKL. V lost 7 bases to trimming and J lost 7 bases; unmatched junction nucleotides: 5. This CDR3 is 12 amino acids long.

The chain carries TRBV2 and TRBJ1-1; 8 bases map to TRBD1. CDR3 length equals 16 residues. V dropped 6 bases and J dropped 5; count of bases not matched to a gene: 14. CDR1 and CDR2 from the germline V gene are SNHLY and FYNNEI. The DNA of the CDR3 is TGTGCCAGCAGAGAGCAGGGGGCGCGACCTACAACTGAAGCTTTCTTT. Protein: CASREQGARPTTEAFF.